The 14 T cell receptor beta chains listed next were all sequenced from one sample in a study of regulatory T cells in long-lasting Graves disease. Time point of the sample: newly diagnosed GD, antithyroid drugs for less than 3 months. The TCR library was made from RNA that had been extracted from PBMCs in TRIzol. With iRepertoire HTBI primers and Arm-PCR of CDR3 regions, TCR beta libraries were built. TCRdb processed the multiplex PCR reads anew with MiXCR; each CDR3 protein has one entry. Of roughly 400,000 distinct CDR3 sequences listed, less than 20% are singletons. These data also formed part of another study, on T cells in Graves' hyperthyroidism and ophthalmopathy.

The input for sequencing was peripheral blood mononuclear cells (PBMCs), taken at new diagnosis, from a patient treated with antithyroid drugs. Source of these receptors: a woman aged 18-35 years with Graves disease.

This clonotype was observed a handful of times. V and J are TRBV7-6 and TRBJ2-3; D may be TRBD2 (6 bases). The CDR3 covers 17 residues. Looked up from germline, CDR1 is SGHVS and CDR2 is FNYEAQ. The germline V and J ends were trimmed by 7 bases and 6 bases, with 26 bases remaining between them. The CDR3, as DNA: TGTGCCAGCAACGACGTAGGAGGGCCCTCACAATCCGATACGCAGTATTTT. It specifies CASNDVGGPSQSDTQYF. The variable domain in full, with the rest retrieved from reference TRBV7-6 and TRBJ2-3, is GAGVSQSPRYKVTKRGQDVALRCDPISGHVSLYWYRQALGQGPEFLTYFNYEAQQDKSGLPNDRFSAERPEGSISTLTIQRTEQRDSAMYRCASNDVGGPSQSDTQYFGPGTRLTVL.

The chain employs TRBV6-2 or TRBV6-3 and TRBJ1-3; D remains ambiguous. The length of the CDR3 is 17 residues. Germline V gives CDR1 MNHEY, CDR2 SVGEGT. V was pared by 5 bases and J by 0 bases, with 17 bases between. The CDR3 DNA is TGTGCCAGCAGTGAAGCACCAGGTGGCCACTCTGGAAACACCATATATTTT. It encodes CASSEAPGGHSGNTIYF.

This clonotype was recorded only once. This chain joins TRBV4-1 and TRBJ2-3, with TRBD2 matching 8 bases. The germline V gene has CDR1 MGHRA and CDR2 YSYEKL. The CDR3 runs 17 residues. With 3 bases clipped from V and 0 bases from J, the junction kept 8 bases outside the gene matches. The CDR3 here is CASSQVGRETSTDTQYF. The CDR3 nucleotides are TGCGCCAGCAGCCAGGTCGGGAGGGAAACTAGCACAGATACGCAGTATTTT.

This clonotype was found a few times. This likely traces to a read error, being one base from a far larger clone. The chain carries TRBV28 and TRBJ2-5; a weak D match, TRBD2 (5 bases). Germline assignment: CDR1 MDHEN and CDR2 SYDVKM. This CDR3 contains 15 residues. V dropped 1 base and J dropped 11 bases, with 20 bases sitting between them. The CDR3 DNA is TGTGCCAGCAGTTTATATGCCGGGATTGGCAATGAGCAGTACTTC. Residues: CASSLYAGIGNEQYF.

This clonotype was seen many times. The CDR3 here is CAISETGTAVNQPQHF. The CDR3 nucleotides read TGTGCCATCAGTGAGACGGGGACAGCTGTTAATCAGCCCCAGCATTTT. The chain employs TRBV10-3 and TRBJ1-5; 7 positions agree with TRBD1. Trimming at V came to 2 bases and at J to 4 bases, leaving 8 bases not matched to a gene. The CDR3 is 16 residues long. Germline assignment: CDR1 ENHRY and CDR2 SYGVKD.

This sequence joins TRBV4-2 and TRBJ1-1; D gene unclear. V lost 1 base and J 0 bases, leaving 9 bases between the germline ends. The CDR3 runs to 15 residues. Germline V CDR1 and CDR2: LGHNA, YNFKEQ. CDR3 amino acids: CASSQGLGMNTEAFF. Here the CDR3 DNA reads TGTGCCAGCAGCCAAGGTCTGGGGATGAACACTGAAGCTTTCTTT.

This clonotype was seen a few times. The V gene is TRBV19, the J gene TRBJ2-3, with TRBD2 identical over 10 bases. This CDR3 has 16 amino acids. The J segment lost 3 bases and the V segment lost 1 base, leaving 4 bases of the junction unmatched. Germline V gene lookup returns CDR1 LNHDA and CDR2 SQIVND (reference sequence). The CDR3 region has the DNA TGTGCCAGTAGTATAGGAGGGACTAGCGTAACAGATACGCAGTATTTT. It yields the protein CASSIGGTSVTDTQYF.

This clonotype was detected many times. The genes are TRBV20-1 and TRBJ2-5; 8 bases line up with TRBD2. Trimming cost V 1 base and J 1 base; bases outside gene matches: 5. CDR1 DFQATT and CDR2 SNEGSKA come from the germline V gene (reference sequence). This CDR3 is 15 amino acids long. CDR3 loop: CSARVLADLQETQYF. Written as DNA, the CDR3 is TGCAGTGCTAGAGTACTAGCGGACCTCCAAGAGACCCAGTACTTC.

This clonotype was seen repeatedly, ten times or more. The chain carries TRBV29-1 and TRBJ1-1; a possible D gene is TRBD1 (6 bases). Per germline, CDR1 SQVTM and CDR2 ANQGSEA. This CDR3 contains 13 residues. The germline V and J ends were trimmed by 1 base and 1 base, with 7 bases remaining between them. CDR3 coding DNA: TGCAGCGTTGAAGGGACAGCGAACACTGAAGCTTTCTTT. Protein product: CSVEGTANTEAFF.

This clonotype was seen more than once but under ten times. This sequence joins TRBV6-1 and TRBJ2-3; 8 bases are shared with TRBD2. V lost 6 bases, J lost 0 bases, and 11 bases stayed unmatched. Germline loops: CDR1 MNHNS, CDR2 SASEGT. The CDR3 loop spans 17 amino acids. CDR3 residues: CASRPGLETSSTDTQYF. The CDR3 DNA follows: TGTGCCAGCAGACCGGGACTAGAAACCTCTAGCACAGATACGCAGTATTTT.

Many counts were recorded for this clonotype. The chain uses TRBV20-1 and TRBJ2-5; D remains unclear. Trimming pared 6 bases from V and 2 bases from J, leaving 13 bases between. In germline, CDR1 is DFQATT, CDR2 SNEGSKA (reference sequence). This CDR3 region has 13 residues. This CDR3 is CSARRLTQETQYF. In DNA, the CDR3 is TGCAGTGCCAGACGACTGACTCAAGAGACCCAGTACTTC.

As to this clonotype: A much more abundant neighbour one base away suggests this may be a read error. Given the absence of the conserved phenylalanine or tryptophan at the CDR3 end, a read error is likely. The chain carries TRBV11-2 and TRBJ2-1; TRBD2 is a possible D gene (5 bases). Trimming pared 5 bases from V and 10 bases from J, leaving 12 bases between. CDR1 and CDR2 (germline): SGHAT, FQNNGV. The CDR3 length is 12 residues. DNA of the CDR3: TGTGCCAGCAGCACAATCACGGGGGAGCAGTTCTCC. It encodes CASSTITGEQFS.

This clonotype turned up a few times. V and J are TRBV7-8 and TRBJ2-3; TRBD2 matches 9 bases. The V gene end was trimmed by 8 bases and the J gene end by 5 bases; junction bases not matched to a gene: 17. The V gene's germline CDR1 is SGHVS and CDR2 FQNEAQ. This CDR3 has 17 amino acids. The CDR3: CASVYGLAGVQGDTQYF. CDR3 nucleotide sequence: TGTGCCAGCGTTTACGGGTTAGCGGGAGTTCAGGGAGATACGCAGTATTTT. The entire variable domain, with the rest obtained from reference TRBV7-8 and TRBJ2-3, is as follows: GAGVSQSPRYKVAKRGQDVALRCDPISGHVSLFWYQQALGQGPEFLTYFQNEAQLDKSGLPSDRFFAERPEGSVSTLKIQRTQQEDSAVYLCASVYGLAGVQGDTQYFGPGTRLTVL.

This clonotype has a handful of counts. CDR3 DNA sequence: TGTGCCAGCAGTGACTCGAGCGCGGGCCTCACCGGGGAGCTGTTTTTT. It yields the protein CASSDSSAGLTGELFF. The chain joins TRBV6-4 to TRBJ2-2; TRBD2 is a possible D gene (5 bases). CDR3 length: 16 residues. V was shortened by 0 bases and J by 4 bases, with 12 bases between the two germline ends. Looked up from germline, CDR1 is MRHNA and CDR2 is SNTAGT.